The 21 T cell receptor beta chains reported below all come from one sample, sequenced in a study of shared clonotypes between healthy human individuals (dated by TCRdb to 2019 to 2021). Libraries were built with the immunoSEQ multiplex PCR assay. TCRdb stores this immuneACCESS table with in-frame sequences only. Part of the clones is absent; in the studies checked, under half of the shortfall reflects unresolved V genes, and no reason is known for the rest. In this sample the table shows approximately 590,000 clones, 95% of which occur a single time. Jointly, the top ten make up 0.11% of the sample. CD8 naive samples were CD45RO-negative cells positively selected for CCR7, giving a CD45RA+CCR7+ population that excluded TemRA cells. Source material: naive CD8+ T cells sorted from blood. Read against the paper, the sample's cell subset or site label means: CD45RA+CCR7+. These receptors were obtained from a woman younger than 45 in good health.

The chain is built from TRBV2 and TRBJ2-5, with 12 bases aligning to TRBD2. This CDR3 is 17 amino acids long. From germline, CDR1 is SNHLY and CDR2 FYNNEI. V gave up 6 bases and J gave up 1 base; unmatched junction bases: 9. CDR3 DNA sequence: TGTGCCAGCAGGCCTAAAGGACTAGCGGGACTCCAAGAGACCCAGTACTTC. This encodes CASRPKGLAGLQETQYF.

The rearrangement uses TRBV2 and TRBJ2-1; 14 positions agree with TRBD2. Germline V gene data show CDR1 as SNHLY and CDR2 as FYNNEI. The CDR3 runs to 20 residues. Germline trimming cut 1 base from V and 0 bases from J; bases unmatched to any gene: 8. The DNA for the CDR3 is TGTGCCAGCAGTGAAGAAAGTAGACTAGCGGGAGGGCCCTCCTACAATGAGCAGTTCTTC. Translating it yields CASSEESRLAGGPSYNEQFF.

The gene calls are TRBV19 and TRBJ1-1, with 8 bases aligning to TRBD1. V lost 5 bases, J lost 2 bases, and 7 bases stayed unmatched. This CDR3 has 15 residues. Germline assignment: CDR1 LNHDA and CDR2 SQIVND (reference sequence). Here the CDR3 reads CASSPRQGINTEAFF. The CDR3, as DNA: TGTGCCAGTAGTCCTCGACAGGGGATTAACACTGAAGCTTTCTTT.

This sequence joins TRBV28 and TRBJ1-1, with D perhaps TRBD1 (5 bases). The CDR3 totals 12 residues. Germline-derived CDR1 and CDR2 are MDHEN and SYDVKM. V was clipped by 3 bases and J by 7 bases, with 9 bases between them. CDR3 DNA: TGTGCCAGCAGTTTCACGGGGGTTGAAGCTTTCTTT. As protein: CASSFTGVEAFF.

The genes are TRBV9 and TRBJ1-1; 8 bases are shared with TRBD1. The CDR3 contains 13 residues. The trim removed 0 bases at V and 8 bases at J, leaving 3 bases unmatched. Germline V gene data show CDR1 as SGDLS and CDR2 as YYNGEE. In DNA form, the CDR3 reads TGTGCCAGCAGCGTAGGAGGGACAGGAGAAGCTTTCTTT. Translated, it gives CASSVGGTGEAFF.

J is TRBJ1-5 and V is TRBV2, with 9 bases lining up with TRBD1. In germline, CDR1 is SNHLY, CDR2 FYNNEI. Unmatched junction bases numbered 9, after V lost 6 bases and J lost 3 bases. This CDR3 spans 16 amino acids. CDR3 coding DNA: TGTGCCAGCAGGAAAAGCGGACAGGGGCCCAATCAGCCCCAGCATTTT. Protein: CASRKSGQGPNQPQHF.

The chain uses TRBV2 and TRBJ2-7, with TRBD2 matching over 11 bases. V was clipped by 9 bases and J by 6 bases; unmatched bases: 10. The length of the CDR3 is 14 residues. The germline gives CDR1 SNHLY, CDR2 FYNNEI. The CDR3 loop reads CASATSGNPLEQYF. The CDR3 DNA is TGTGCCAGTGCGACTAGCGGGAATCCCCTCGAGCAGTACTTC.

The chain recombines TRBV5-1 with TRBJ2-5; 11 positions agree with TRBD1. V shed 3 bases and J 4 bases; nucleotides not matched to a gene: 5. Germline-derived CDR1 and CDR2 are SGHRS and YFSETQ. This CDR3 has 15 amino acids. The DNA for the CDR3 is TGCGCCAGCAGCTCGGACAGGGGGCTCGCAGAGACCCAGTACTTC. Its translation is CASSSDRGLAETQYF.

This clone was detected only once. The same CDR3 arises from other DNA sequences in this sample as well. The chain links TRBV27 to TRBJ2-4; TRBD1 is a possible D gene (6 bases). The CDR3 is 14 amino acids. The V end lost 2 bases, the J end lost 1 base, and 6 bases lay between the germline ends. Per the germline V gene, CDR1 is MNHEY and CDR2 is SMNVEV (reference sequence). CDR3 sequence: CASSLRGAKNIQYF. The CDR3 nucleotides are TGTGCCAGCAGTTTAAGGGGGGCCAAAAACATTCAGTACTTC.

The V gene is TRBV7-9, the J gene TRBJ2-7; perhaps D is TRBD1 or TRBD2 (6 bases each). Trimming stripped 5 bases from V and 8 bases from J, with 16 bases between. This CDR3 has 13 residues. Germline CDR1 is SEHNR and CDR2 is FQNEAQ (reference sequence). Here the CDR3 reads CASSRRGSFKQYF. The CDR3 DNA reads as TGTGCCAGCAGCCGGAGGGGGAGTTTCAAGCAGTACTTC.

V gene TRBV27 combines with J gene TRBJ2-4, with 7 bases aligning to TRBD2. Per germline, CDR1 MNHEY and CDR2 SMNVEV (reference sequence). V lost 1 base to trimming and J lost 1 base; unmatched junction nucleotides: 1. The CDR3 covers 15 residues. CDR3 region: CASSLYGGAKNIQYF. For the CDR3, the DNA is TGTGCCAGCAGTTTATACGGGGGGGCCAAAAACATTCAGTACTTC.

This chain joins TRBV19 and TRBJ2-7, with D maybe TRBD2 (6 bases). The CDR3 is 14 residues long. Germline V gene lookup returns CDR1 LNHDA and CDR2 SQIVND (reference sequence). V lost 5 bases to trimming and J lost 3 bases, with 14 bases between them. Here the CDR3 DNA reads TGTGCCAGTAGTGCCGGGACTTCCCACTACGAGCAGTACTTC. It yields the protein CASSAGTSHYEQYF.

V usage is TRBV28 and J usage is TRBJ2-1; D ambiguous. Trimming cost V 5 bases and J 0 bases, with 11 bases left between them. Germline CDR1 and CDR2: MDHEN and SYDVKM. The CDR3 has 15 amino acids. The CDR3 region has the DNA TGTGCCAGCAGTACCGAATCGGACTCCTACAATGAGCAGTTCTTC. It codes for CASSTESDSYNEQFF.

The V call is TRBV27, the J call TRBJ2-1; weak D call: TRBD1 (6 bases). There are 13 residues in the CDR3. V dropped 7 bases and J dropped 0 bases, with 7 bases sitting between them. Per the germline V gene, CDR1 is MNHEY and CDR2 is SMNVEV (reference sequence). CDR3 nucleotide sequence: TGTGCCAGCATAGGGGGCTCCTACAATGAGCAGTTCTTC. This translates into CASIGGSYNEQFF.

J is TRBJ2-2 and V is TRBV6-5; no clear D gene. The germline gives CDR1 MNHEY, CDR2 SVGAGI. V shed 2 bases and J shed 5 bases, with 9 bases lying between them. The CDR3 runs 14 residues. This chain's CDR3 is CASSYGGLTGELFF. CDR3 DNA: TGTGCCAGCAGTTACGGTGGTCTTACCGGGGAGCTGTTTTTT.

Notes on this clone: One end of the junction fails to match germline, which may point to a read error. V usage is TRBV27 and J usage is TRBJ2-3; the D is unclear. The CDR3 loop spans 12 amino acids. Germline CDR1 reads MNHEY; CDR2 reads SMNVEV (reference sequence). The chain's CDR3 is CASSSTTLLWDF. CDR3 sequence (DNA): TGTGCCAGCAGTTCTACAACCTTATTATGGGATTTT.

CDR3 nucleotides: TGCGCCAGCAGCCAAGCGTTGCGGGAGGGCCGGTTCTACAATGAGCAGTTCTTC. This translates into CASSQALREGRFYNEQFF. This rearrangement joins TRBV4-1 to TRBJ2-1; 9 bases fit TRBD2. Germline V lookup: CDR1 MGHRA, CDR2 YSYEKL. J was trimmed by 3 bases and V by 1 base; bases with no gene match: 10. The CDR3 loop spans 18 amino acids.

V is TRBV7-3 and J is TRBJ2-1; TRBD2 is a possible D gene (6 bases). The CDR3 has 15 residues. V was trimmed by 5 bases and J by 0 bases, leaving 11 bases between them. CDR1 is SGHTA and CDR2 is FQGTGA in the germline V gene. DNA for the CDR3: TGTGCCAGCAGCGGAGGGGAGGTCTCCTACAATGAGCAGTTCTTC. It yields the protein CASSGGEVSYNEQFF.

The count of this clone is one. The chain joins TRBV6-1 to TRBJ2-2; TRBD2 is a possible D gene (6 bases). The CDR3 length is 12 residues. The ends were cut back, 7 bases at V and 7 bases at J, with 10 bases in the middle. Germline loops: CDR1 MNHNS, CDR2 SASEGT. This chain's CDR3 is CASIVGGGELFF. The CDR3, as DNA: TGTGCCAGCATCGTGGGGGGCGGGGAGCTGTTTTTT.

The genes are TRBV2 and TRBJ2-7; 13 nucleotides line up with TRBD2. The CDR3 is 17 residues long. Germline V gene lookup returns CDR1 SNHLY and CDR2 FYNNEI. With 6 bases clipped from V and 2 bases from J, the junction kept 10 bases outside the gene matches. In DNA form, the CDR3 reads TGTGCCAGCAGCGAACAGGGACTAGCGGGGAATACCTACGAGCAGTACTTC. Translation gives CASSEQGLAGNTYEQYF.

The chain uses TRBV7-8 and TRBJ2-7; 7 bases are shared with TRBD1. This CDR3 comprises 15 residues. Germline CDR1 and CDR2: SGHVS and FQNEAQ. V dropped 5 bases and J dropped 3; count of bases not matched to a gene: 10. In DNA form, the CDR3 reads TGTGCCAGCAGCCCTGAGGGGGCCAGGGGCTACGAGCAGTACTTC. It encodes CASSPEGARGYEQYF.